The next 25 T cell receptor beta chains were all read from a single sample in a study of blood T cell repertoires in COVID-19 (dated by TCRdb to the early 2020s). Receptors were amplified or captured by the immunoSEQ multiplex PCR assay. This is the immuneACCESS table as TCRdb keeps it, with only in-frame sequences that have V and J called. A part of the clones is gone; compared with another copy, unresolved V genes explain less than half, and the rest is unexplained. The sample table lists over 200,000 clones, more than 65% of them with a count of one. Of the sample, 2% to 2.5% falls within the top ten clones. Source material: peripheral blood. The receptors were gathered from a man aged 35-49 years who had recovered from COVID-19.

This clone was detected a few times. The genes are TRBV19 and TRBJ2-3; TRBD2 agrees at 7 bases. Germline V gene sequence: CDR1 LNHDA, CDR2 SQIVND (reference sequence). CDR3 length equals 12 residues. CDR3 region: CSSGIGTDTQYF. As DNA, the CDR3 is TGTTCAAGCGGGATCGGGACAGATACGCAGTATTTT.

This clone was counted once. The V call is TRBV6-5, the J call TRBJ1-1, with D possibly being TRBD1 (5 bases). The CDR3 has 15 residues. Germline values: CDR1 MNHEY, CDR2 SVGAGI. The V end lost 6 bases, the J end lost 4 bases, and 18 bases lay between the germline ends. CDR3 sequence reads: CASSRGGAYGTEAFF. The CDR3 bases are TGTGCCAGCAGCCGAGGTGGGGCCTACGGCACTGAAGCTTTCTTT.

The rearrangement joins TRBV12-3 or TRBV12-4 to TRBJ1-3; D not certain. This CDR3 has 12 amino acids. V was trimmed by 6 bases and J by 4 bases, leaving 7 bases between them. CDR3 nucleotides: TGTGCCAGCAGGATAACAGGAAACACCATATATTTT. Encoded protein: CASRITGNTIYF.

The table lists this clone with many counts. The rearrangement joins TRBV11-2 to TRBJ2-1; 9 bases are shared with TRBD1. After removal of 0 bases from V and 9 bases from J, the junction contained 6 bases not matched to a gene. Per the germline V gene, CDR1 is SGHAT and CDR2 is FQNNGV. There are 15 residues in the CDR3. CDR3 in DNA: TGTGCCAGCAGCTTAGAAGGGACAGGGTATAGTGAGCAGTTCTTC. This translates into CASSLEGTGYSEQFF. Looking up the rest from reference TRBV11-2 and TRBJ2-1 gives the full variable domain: EAGVAQSPRYKIIEKRQSVAFWCNPISGHATLYWYQQILGQGPKLLIQFQNNGVVDDSQLPKDRFSAERLKGVDSTLKIQPAKLEDSAVYLCASSLEGTGYSEQFFGPGTRLTVL.

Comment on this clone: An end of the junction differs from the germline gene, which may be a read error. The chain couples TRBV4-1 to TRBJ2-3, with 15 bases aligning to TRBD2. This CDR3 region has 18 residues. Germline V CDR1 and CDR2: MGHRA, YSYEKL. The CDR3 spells CASSQERTSGRAGDTQYF. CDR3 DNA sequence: TGCGCCAGCAGTCAAGAGCGGACTAGCGGGAGGGCTGGAGATACGCAGTATTTT.

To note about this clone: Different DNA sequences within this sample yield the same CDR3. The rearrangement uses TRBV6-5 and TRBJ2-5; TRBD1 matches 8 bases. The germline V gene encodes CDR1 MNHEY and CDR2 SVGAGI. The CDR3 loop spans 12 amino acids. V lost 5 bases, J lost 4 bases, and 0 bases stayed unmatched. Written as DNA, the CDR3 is TGTGCCAGCAGTACAGGGGGAGAGACCCAGTACTTC. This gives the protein CASSTGGETQYF.

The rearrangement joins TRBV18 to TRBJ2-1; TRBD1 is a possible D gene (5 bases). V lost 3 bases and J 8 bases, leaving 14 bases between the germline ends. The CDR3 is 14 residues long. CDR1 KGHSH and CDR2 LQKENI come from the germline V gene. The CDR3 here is CASSPQGGDDEQFF. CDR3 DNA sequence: TGTGCCAGCTCACCCCAGGGCGGTGACGATGAGCAGTTCTTC.

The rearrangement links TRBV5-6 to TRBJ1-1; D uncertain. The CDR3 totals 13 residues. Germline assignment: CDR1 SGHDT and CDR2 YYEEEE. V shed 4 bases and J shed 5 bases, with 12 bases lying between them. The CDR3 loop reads CASSTPVRTEAFF. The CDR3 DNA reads TGTGCCAGCAGCACACCAGTTCGAACTGAAGCTTTCTTT.

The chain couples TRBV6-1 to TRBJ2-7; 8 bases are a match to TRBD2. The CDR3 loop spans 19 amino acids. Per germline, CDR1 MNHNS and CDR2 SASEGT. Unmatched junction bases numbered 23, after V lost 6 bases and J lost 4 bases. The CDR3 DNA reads TGTGCCAGCAGCGAAACTATCCCGGGAGGGGAAGGGTGGTGGTACGAGCAGTACTTC. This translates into CASSETIPGGEGWWYEQYF.

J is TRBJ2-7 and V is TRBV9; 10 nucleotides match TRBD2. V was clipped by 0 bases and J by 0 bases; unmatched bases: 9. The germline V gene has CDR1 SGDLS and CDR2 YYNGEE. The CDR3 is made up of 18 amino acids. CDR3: CASSVGASGGPSSYEQYF. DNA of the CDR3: TGTGCCAGCAGCGTAGGGGCTAGCGGGGGACCTAGCTCCTACGAGCAGTACTTC.

Here the CDR3 DNA reads TGTGCCAGCAGCTCCAGACTAGCGGGGTACAATGAGCAGTTCTTC. Its protein is CASSSRLAGYNEQFF. This chain joins TRBV5-8 and TRBJ2-1, with TRBD2 matching 11 bases. The germline gives CDR1 SGHTS, CDR2 YDEGEE. V lost 3 bases, J lost 4 bases, and 3 bases stayed unmatched. CDR3 size: 15 residues.

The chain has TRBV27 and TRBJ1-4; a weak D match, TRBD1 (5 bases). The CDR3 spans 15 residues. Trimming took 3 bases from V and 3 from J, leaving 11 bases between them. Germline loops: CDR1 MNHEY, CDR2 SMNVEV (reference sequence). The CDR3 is CASSFTGSANEKLFF. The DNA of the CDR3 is TGTGCCAGCAGTTTCACAGGCTCCGCTAATGAAAAACTGTTTTTT.

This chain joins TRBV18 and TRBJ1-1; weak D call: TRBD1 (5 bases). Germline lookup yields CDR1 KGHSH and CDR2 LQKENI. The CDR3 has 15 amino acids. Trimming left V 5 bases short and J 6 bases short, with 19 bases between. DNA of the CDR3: TGTGCCAGCTCAATCGCCGGAGGGGTAGACGCTGAAGCTTTCTTT. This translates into CASSIAGGVDAEAFF.

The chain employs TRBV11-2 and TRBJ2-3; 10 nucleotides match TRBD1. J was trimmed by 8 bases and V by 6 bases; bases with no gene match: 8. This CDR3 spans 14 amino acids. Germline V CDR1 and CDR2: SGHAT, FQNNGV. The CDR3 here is CASRGQGRTGTQYF. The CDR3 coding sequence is TGTGCCAGCAGGGGACAGGGGAGAACCGGTACGCAGTATTTT.

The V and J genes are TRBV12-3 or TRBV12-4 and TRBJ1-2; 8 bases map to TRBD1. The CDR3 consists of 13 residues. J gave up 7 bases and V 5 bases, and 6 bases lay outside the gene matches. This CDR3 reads CASSATGARGYTF. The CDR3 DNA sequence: TGTGCCAGCAGTGCGACAGGGGCCCGTGGCTACACCTTC.

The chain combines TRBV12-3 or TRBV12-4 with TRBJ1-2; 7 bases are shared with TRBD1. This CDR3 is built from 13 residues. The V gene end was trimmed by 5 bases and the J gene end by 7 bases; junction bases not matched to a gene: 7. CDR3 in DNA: TGTGCCAGCAGTCTGACAGGGCTGGCTGGCTACACCTTC. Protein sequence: CASSLTGLAGYTF.

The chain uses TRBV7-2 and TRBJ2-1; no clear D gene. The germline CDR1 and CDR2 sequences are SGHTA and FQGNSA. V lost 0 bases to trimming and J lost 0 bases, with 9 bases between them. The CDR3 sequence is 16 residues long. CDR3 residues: CASSLASAVSYNEQFF. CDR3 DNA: TGTGCCAGCAGCTTAGCAAGCGCGGTCTCCTACAATGAGCAGTTCTTC.

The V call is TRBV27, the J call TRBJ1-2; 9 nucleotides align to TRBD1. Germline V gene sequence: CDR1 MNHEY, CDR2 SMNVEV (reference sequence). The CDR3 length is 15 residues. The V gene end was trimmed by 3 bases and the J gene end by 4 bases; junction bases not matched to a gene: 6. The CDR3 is CASSFGTGSLYGYTF. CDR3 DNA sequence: TGTGCCAGCAGTTTTGGGACAGGGTCGCTCTATGGCTACACCTTC.

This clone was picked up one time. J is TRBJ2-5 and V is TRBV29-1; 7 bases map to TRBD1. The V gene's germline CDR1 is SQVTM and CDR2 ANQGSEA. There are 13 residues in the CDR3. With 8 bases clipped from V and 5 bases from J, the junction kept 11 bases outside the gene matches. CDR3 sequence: CSTEVGGGETQYF. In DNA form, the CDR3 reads TGCAGCACCGAAGTAGGGGGCGGGGAGACCCAGTACTTC.

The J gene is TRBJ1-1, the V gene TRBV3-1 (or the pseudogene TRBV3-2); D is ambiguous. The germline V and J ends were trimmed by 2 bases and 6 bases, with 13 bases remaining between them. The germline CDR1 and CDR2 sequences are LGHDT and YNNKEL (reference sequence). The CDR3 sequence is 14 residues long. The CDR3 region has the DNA TGTGCCAGCAGCCAATACGGGGAGCGACCTGAAGCTTTCTTT. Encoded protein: CASSQYGERPEAFF.

The CDR3 region has the DNA TGTGCCAGCAGCCCATGGACAGGCTCCTACGAGCAGTACTTC. Its protein product is CASSPWTGSYEQYF. The rearrangement links TRBV7-2 to TRBJ2-7, with 7 bases identical to TRBD1. CDR3 length: 14 residues. V trimming: 5 bases; J trimming: 0 bases; junction bases outside the gene matches: 4. Germline V gene data show CDR1 as SGHTA and CDR2 as FQGNSA.

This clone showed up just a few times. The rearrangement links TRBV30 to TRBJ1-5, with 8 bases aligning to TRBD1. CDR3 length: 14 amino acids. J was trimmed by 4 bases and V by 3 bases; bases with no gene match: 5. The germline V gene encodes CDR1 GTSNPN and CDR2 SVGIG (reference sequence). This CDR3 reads CAWSSGQENQPQHF. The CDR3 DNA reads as TGTGCCTGGAGCTCGGGACAGGAAAATCAGCCCCAGCATTTT.

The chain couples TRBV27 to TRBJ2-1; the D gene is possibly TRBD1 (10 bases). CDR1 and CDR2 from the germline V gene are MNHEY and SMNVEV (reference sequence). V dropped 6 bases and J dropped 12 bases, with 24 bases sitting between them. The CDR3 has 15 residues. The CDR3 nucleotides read TGTGCCAGCAGCCGCGTCGACAGGGGGCGGGGGGGGCAGTTCTTC. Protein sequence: CASSRVDRGRGGQFF.

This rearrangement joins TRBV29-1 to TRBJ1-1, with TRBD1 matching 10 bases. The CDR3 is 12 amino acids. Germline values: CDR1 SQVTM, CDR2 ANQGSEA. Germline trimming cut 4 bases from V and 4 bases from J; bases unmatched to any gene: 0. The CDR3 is CSVGDRGTEAFF. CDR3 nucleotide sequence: TGCAGCGTTGGGGACAGGGGCACTGAAGCTTTCTTT.

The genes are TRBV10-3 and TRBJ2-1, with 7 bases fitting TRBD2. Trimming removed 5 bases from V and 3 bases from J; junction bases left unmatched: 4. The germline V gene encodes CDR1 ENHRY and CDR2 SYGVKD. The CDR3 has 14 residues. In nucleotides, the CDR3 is TGTGCCATCAGTAAAGGACTAGTCTACAATGAGCAGTTCTTC. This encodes CAISKGLVYNEQFF.